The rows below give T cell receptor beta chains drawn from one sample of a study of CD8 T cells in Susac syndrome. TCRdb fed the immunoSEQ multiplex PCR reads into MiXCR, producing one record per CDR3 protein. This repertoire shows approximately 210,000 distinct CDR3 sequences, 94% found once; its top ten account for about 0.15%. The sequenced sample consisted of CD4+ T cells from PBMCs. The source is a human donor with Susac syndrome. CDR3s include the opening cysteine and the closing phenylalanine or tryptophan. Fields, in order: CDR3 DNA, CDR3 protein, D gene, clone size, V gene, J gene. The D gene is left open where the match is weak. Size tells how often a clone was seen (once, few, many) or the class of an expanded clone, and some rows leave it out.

CDR3 DNA: TGTGCCAGCAGTTCCGAGAGGACAGGACCCGTGTCGATAGGCACAGATACGCAGTATTTT
CDR3 protein: CASSSERTGPVSIGTDTQYF
D gene: TRBD1
clone size: NA
V gene: TRBV6-2/TRBV6-3
J gene: TRBJ2-3

CDR3 DNA: TGTGCCAGCAGGAGGGTAGAACGCTCACCCCTCCACTTT
CDR3 protein: CASRRVERSPLHF
D gene: NA
clone size: NA
V gene: TRBV6-1
J gene: TRBJ1-6

CDR3 DNA: TGTGCCACCAGTGCCAGGACAGGGGGCAATCAGCCCCAGCATTTT
CDR3 protein: CATSARTGGNQPQHF
D gene: TRBD1
clone size: NA
V gene: TRBV24-1
J gene: TRBJ1-5

CDR3 DNA: TGTGCTGCGTGTGAGGAAGGCGCCGGGGAGCTGTTTTTT
CDR3 protein: CAACEEGAGELFF
D gene: NA
clone size: NA
V gene: TRBV10-3
J gene: TRBJ2-2

CDR3 DNA: TGTGCCAGCAGCCACCCAGGTGTTGACACCGGGGAGCTGTTTTTT
CDR3 protein: CASSHPGVDTGELFF
D gene: NA
clone size: NA
V gene: TRBV3-1
J gene: TRBJ2-2

CDR3 DNA: TGTGCCAGCAGCCGTAGGAATGAGCAGTTCTTC
CDR3 protein: CASSRRNEQFF
D gene: NA
clone size: NA
V gene: TRBV3-1
J gene: TRBJ2-1

CDR3 DNA: TGCAGTGCTAGTGAACCGTCCTACGAGCAGTACTTC
CDR3 protein: CSASEPSYEQYF
D gene: NA
clone size: NA
V gene: TRBV20-1
J gene: TRBJ2-7

CDR3 DNA: TGTGCCAGCAGCTTCATACATAGAAACACCGGGGAGCTGTTTTTT
CDR3 protein: CASSFIHRNTGELFF
D gene: NA
clone size: NA
V gene: TRBV5-6
J gene: TRBJ2-2

CDR3 DNA: TGTGCCAGCAGTTACTCGCGGGGGGCCAACACCGGGGAGCTGTTTTTT
CDR3 protein: CASSYSRGANTGELFF
D gene: TRBD2
clone size: NA
V gene: TRBV6-5
J gene: TRBJ2-2

CDR3 DNA: TGTGCCTGGAGTCTGGACGGCGTCAATTCACCCCTCCACTTT
CDR3 protein: CAWSLDGVNSPLHF
D gene: NA
clone size: NA
V gene: TRBV30
J gene: TRBJ1-6

CDR3 DNA: TGTGCCAGCAGCTCCAGGTACACTGAAGCTTTCTTT
CDR3 protein: CASSSRYTEAFF
D gene: NA
clone size: NA
V gene: TRBV5-6
J gene: TRBJ1-1

CDR3 DNA: TGCGCCAGCAGCTCTGGACTAGCGGGGGGAATGAGCACAGATACGCAGTATTTT
CDR3 protein: CASSSGLAGGMSTDTQYF
D gene: TRBD2
clone size: NA
V gene: TRBV5-1
J gene: TRBJ2-3

CDR3 DNA: TGTGCCATCAGTGAGGGAGCGGGGCAGGGATGGCAGTTCTTC
CDR3 protein: CAISEGAGQGWQFF
D gene: TRBD2
clone size: NA
V gene: TRBV10-3
J gene: TRBJ2-1

CDR3 DNA: TGTGCCAGCAGTTGGACAGGGGGCCGGGAGACCCAGTACTTC
CDR3 protein: CASSWTGGRETQYF
D gene: TRBD1
clone size: NA
V gene: TRBV28
J gene: TRBJ2-5

CDR3 DNA: TGTGCCAGCAGTCCACAGGGGGTTGGTGGCTACACCTTC
CDR3 protein: CASSPQGVGGYTF
D gene: TRBD1
clone size: NA
V gene: TRBV5-6
J gene: TRBJ1-2

CDR3 DNA: TGCGCCAGCAGCCAAGGGGCCGGGACAGGGAGCATTCAGTACTTC
CDR3 protein: CASSQGAGTGSIQYF
D gene: TRBD1
clone size: NA
V gene: TRBV4-3
J gene: TRBJ2-4

CDR3 DNA: TGTGCCAGCAGTGTGGAGAGCCGGGGAAACACCATATATTTT
CDR3 protein: CASSVESRGNTIYF
D gene: NA
clone size: NA
V gene: TRBV25-1
J gene: TRBJ1-3

CDR3 DNA: TGCGCCAGCAGCTTGGAGGTTGGAGGGAACAATGAAAAACTGTTTTTT
CDR3 protein: CASSLEVGGNNEKLFF
D gene: NA
clone size: NA
V gene: TRBV5-1
J gene: TRBJ1-4

CDR3 DNA: TGTGCCAGCAGCCAAGAGTCCATCGGGCGTGGAGCTTTCTTT
CDR3 protein: CASSQESIGRGAFF
D gene: NA
clone size: NA
V gene: TRBV14
J gene: TRBJ1-1

CDR3 DNA: TGTGCCAGCAGTAAAGAGGGGCCAAGCTCTGGAAACACCATATATTTT
CDR3 protein: CASSKEGPSSGNTIYF
D gene: NA
clone size: NA
V gene: TRBV5-4
J gene: TRBJ1-3

CDR3 DNA: TGCGCCAGCAGCTTGGGACAGGACTCTAATGGGCAGTTCTTC
CDR3 protein: CASSLGQDSNGQFF
D gene: NA
clone size: NA
V gene: TRBV5-1
J gene: TRBJ2-1

CDR3 DNA: TGTGCCTGGAGCGGCGACAGGGCCCAGGGAGGCACTGAAGCTTTCTTT
CDR3 protein: CAWSGDRAQGGTEAFF
D gene: TRBD1
clone size: NA
V gene: TRBV30
J gene: TRBJ1-1

CDR3 DNA: TGTGCCAGCAGCCGATTGGACGGCCCGAACACCGGGGAGCTGTTTTTT
CDR3 protein: CASSRLDGPNTGELFF
D gene: NA
clone size: NA
V gene: TRBV5-6
J gene: TRBJ2-2

CDR3 DNA: TGTGCCAGCAGTCCCCCCCCAGGGAGGGCCTACGAGCAGTACTTC
CDR3 protein: CASSPPPGRAYEQYF
D gene: TRBD2
clone size: NA
V gene: TRBV6-6
J gene: TRBJ2-7

CDR3 DNA: TGTGCCAGCAGTACCTACCTTAGCAATCAGCCCCAGCATTTT
CDR3 protein: CASSTYLSNQPQHF
D gene: NA
clone size: NA
V gene: TRBV21-1
J gene: TRBJ1-5

CDR3 DNA: TGTGCCAGCACCCCGACGGCGCCCGGGGAGCTGTTTTTT
CDR3 protein: CASTPTAPGELFF
D gene: NA
clone size: once
V gene: TRBV7-6
J gene: TRBJ2-2

CDR3 DNA: TGTGCCACCAGTGAGAACAGCGGACACGGGGAGCTGTTTTTT
CDR3 protein: CATSENSGHGELFF
D gene: NA
clone size: NA
V gene: TRBV24-1
J gene: TRBJ2-2

CDR3 DNA: TGTGCCAGCAGTCCCCGCTTTGGGAGGGCCATTCTCTATGGCTACACCTTC
CDR3 protein: CASSPRFGRAILYGYTF
D gene: NA
clone size: NA
V gene: TRBV27
J gene: TRBJ1-2

CDR3 DNA: TGCGCCAGCAGCCAAGCTCTGGCAGGGAGTCAGCCCCAGCATTTT
CDR3 protein: CASSQALAGSQPQHF
D gene: NA
clone size: NA
V gene: TRBV4-3
J gene: TRBJ1-5

CDR3 DNA: TGTGCCAGCAGTTACGATAGCAGGGGGCGAAGCGGCTACACCTTC
CDR3 protein: CASSYDSRGRSGYTF
D gene: TRBD1
clone size: NA
V gene: TRBV27
J gene: TRBJ1-2

CDR3 DNA: TGTGCCACCTCGCCCGGGGGAAGTGGCTACACCTTC
CDR3 protein: CATSPGGSGYTF
D gene: NA
clone size: NA
V gene: TRBV18
J gene: TRBJ1-2

CDR3 DNA: TGTGCCAGCAGCTTGGGACAGGGTTCCCGAAATTCACCCCTCCACTTT
CDR3 protein: CASSLGQGSRNSPLHF
D gene: TRBD1
clone size: NA
V gene: TRBV13
J gene: TRBJ1-6

CDR3 DNA: TGCAGTGCTAGAGATCCGGGGTACTCTAACTATGGCTACACCTTC
CDR3 protein: CSARDPGYSNYGYTF
D gene: NA
clone size: once
V gene: TRBV20-1
J gene: TRBJ1-2

CDR3 DNA: TGTGCCAGCAGCTTGGACATCGAGGGGGCGAGCACAGATACGCAGTATTTT
CDR3 protein: CASSLDIEGASTDTQYF
D gene: TRBD1
clone size: NA
V gene: TRBV5-4
J gene: TRBJ2-3

CDR3 DNA: TGTGCCTGGAGTATTTTCACAGATACGCAGTATTTT
CDR3 protein: CAWSIFTDTQYF
D gene: NA
clone size: NA
V gene: TRBV30
J gene: TRBJ2-3

CDR3 DNA: TGCAGTGCGAGCTTGGCGGGGACCAGCACAGATACGCAGTATTTT
CDR3 protein: CSASLAGTSTDTQYF
D gene: NA
clone size: NA
V gene: TRBV20-1
J gene: TRBJ2-3

CDR3 DNA: TGCAGTGCTCCGCGGGGGGGAGAGTCTTACGAGCAGTACTTC
CDR3 protein: CSAPRGGESYEQYF
D gene: TRBD2
clone size: few
V gene: TRBV20-1
J gene: TRBJ2-7

CDR3 DNA: TGCGCCAGCAGCTTGGGAAAGGGTTCGGCAGATACGCAGTATTTT
CDR3 protein: CASSLGKGSADTQYF
D gene: NA
clone size: NA
V gene: TRBV5-1
J gene: TRBJ2-3

CDR3 DNA: TGTGCCAGCAAGACAGGGAGCGTGTATGGCTACACCTTC
CDR3 protein: CASKTGSVYGYTF
D gene: TRBD1
clone size: NA
V gene: TRBV6-2/TRBV6-3
J gene: TRBJ1-2

CDR3 DNA: TGCAGTGCTAGAGATCCCACAGGGATGGATGGCTACACCTTC
CDR3 protein: CSARDPTGMDGYTF
D gene: NA
clone size: NA
V gene: TRBV20-1
J gene: TRBJ1-2

CDR3 DNA: TGTGCCAGCAGCCCCGGAAGGGTAGGTGGGGCCAACGTCCTGACTTTC
CDR3 protein: CASSPGRVGGANVLTF
D gene: NA
clone size: NA
V gene: TRBV7-9
J gene: TRBJ2-6

CDR3 DNA: TGTGCCAGCAGGGGACCTAGCACAGATACGCAGTATTTT
CDR3 protein: CASRGPSTDTQYF
D gene: NA
clone size: NA
V gene: TRBV6-5
J gene: TRBJ2-3

CDR3 DNA: TGCAGTGCTCCCCCGGGACAGGGTTTTTCTGAAGCTTTCTTT
CDR3 protein: CSAPPGQGFSEAFF
D gene: TRBD1
clone size: NA
V gene: TRBV20-1
J gene: TRBJ1-1

CDR3 DNA: TGCAGTTGCAGGGAGGAGAACACTGAAGCTTTCTTT
CDR3 protein: CSCREENTEAFF
D gene: NA
clone size: NA
V gene: TRBV20-1
J gene: TRBJ1-1

CDR3 DNA: TGCAGCGCCGTCAAGGGAGTCTACGAGCAGTACTTC
CDR3 protein: CSAVKGVYEQYF
D gene: NA
clone size: NA
V gene: TRBV29-1
J gene: TRBJ2-7

CDR3 DNA: TGTGCCAGCACCTCAGGACAGGGACTACGTGGCTACACCTTC
CDR3 protein: CASTSGQGLRGYTF
D gene: TRBD1
clone size: NA
V gene: TRBV6-6
J gene: TRBJ1-2

CDR3 DNA: TGCAGTGCTAGGGGGGCAGGGCAGGATCAGCCCCAGCATTTT
CDR3 protein: CSARGAGQDQPQHF
D gene: NA
clone size: NA
V gene: TRBV20-1
J gene: TRBJ1-5

CDR3 DNA: TGTGCCAGCAGCCTCAGAGAACCCATTTACAATCAGCCCCAGCATTTT
CDR3 protein: CASSLREPIYNQPQHF
D gene: NA
clone size: NA
V gene: TRBV7-6
J gene: TRBJ1-5

CDR3 DNA: TGTGCCAGCCGCAGACCCGGACAGGGTGGGAATCAGCCCCAGCATTTT
CDR3 protein: CASRRPGQGGNQPQHF
D gene: TRBD1
clone size: NA
V gene: TRBV2
J gene: TRBJ1-5

CDR3 DNA: TGTGCCAGCAGCTTGCGGGGGGACAGGGCAGAGGACAGAGGATTGGGAGATTCACCCCTCCACTTT
CDR3 protein: CASSLRGDRAEDRGLGDSPLHF
D gene: TRBD1
clone size: NA
V gene: TRBV5-4
J gene: TRBJ1-6

CDR3 DNA: TGCAGCGTGGATACTAGCGGGGGTGAAGAGACCCAGTACTTC
CDR3 protein: CSVDTSGGEETQYF
D gene: TRBD2
clone size: NA
V gene: TRBV29-1
J gene: TRBJ2-5

CDR3 DNA: TGTGCCAGCAGCGCCTCCGGGACAGCGGTGGCTAACACCGGGGAGCTGTTTTTT
CDR3 protein: CASSASGTAVANTGELFF
D gene: TRBD1
clone size: NA
V gene: TRBV11-3
J gene: TRBJ2-2

CDR3 DNA: TGCAGTGCTAGATCGGCCCACAGGGTGGATACGCAGTATTTT
CDR3 protein: CSARSAHRVDTQYF
D gene: NA
clone size: NA
V gene: TRBV20-1
J gene: TRBJ2-3

CDR3 DNA: TGCAGCGTTGACGGGGGTGGAAACACCATATATTTT
CDR3 protein: CSVDGGGNTIYF
D gene: NA
clone size: NA
V gene: TRBV29-1
J gene: TRBJ1-3

CDR3 DNA: TGCAGTGCTTTCCCGGGACAGGGAGATCAGCCCCAGCATTTT
CDR3 protein: CSAFPGQGDQPQHF
D gene: TRBD1
clone size: NA
V gene: TRBV20-1
J gene: TRBJ1-5

CDR3 DNA: TGTGCCAGCCGGACTAGCGGGGGGGCATGGACGCAGTATTTT
CDR3 protein: CASRTSGGAWTQYF
D gene: TRBD2
clone size: NA
V gene: TRBV12-3/TRBV12-4
J gene: TRBJ2-3

CDR3 DNA: TGTGCCAGCAGCTTTCTGGAATCAACCGAAAAACTGTTTTTT
CDR3 protein: CASSFLESTEKLFF
D gene: NA
clone size: NA
V gene: TRBV5-6
J gene: TRBJ1-4

CDR3 DNA: TGTGCCAGCAGCTCAGGACTAGCGATGAACACCGGGGAGCTGTTTTTT
CDR3 protein: CASSSGLAMNTGELFF
D gene: TRBD2
clone size: once
V gene: TRBV7-2
J gene: TRBJ2-2

CDR3 DNA: TGTGCCAGCAGTAAACAGGTGAACACTGAAGCTTTCTTT
CDR3 protein: CASSKQVNTEAFF
D gene: NA
clone size: NA
V gene: TRBV6-1
J gene: TRBJ1-1

CDR3 DNA: TGCAGGGCTAGAGATCCTAGCGGGGGGGATGGAGAGACCCAGTACTTC
CDR3 protein: CRARDPSGGDGETQYF
D gene: TRBD2
clone size: once
V gene: TRBV20-1
J gene: TRBJ2-5